This paragraph covers one T cell receptor beta chain sequence. What it recognizes is unknown. ViraFEST used viral peptide pools to expand antigen-specific CD4+ T cells before sequencing. Subsequent to a culture period of more than 8 days, CD4+ T cells were isolated. Each participant received a vaccine that was either BNT162b2 or mRNA-1273, given as two doses. The sample is drawn from a study of vaccination effects on CD4 cells after COVID-19. On the study more broadly: Post-vaccine sampling occurred a median 72 days after the second dose.

The V end was cut by 2 bases, the J end by 4 bases, with 14 bases between. The CDR3 totals 15 residues. Germline loops: CDR1 MNHEY, CDR2 SVGEGT. The assay was immunoSEQ multiplex PCR, and TCRdb's table has in-frame clones only and misses some. Counted here are tens of thousands of clones, approximately 82% occurring once; the ten biggest clones make up around 1.5%. Sequenced material: CD4+ T cells from PBMCs cultured with HCoV-NL63 spike peptides, taken after COVID-19 vaccination. The chain carries TRBV6-2 or TRBV6-3 and TRBJ2-5; D not certain. The TCR originated in a human donor who received a COVID-19 vaccine. Some clones in this sample may be carry-over from other donors' samples. This CDR3 is CASSYGESLGETQYF. DNA for the CDR3: TGTGCCAGCAGTTACGGGGAATCGTTGGGAGAGACCCAGTACTTC.